This passage covers 20 T cell receptor beta chains from one sample sequenced in a study of blood T cell repertoires in COVID-19. Produced via immunoSEQ multiplex PCR; TCRdb's table is partial and in-frame only. The sample lists approximately 24,000 clones; roughly 91% were seen once. Input material: peripheral blood. The origin of the receptors is a man between 65 and 80 years old with COVID-19, enrolled during active disease.

The rearrangement uses TRBV28 and TRBJ2-2, with 13 bases matching TRBD2. This CDR3 has 17 residues. CDR1 and CDR2 from the germline V gene are MDHEN and SYDVKM. With 8 bases clipped from V and 6 bases from J, the junction kept 12 bases outside the gene matches. CDR3 DNA sequence: TGTGCCAGCGCGGGACTAGCGGGACCGGTTACGGCCGGGGAGCTGTTTTTT. Amino acid sequence: CASAGLAGPVTAGELFF.

The V gene is TRBV6-5, the J gene TRBJ1-1, with a weak D call TRBD1 (5 bases). V was pared by 7 bases and J by 4 bases, with 13 bases between. The length of the CDR3 is 13 residues. Germline V CDR1 and CDR2: MNHEY, SVGAGI. Here the CDR3 reads CASTPRQGTEAFF. The CDR3 coding sequence is TGTGCCAGCACCCCCCGGCAGGGCACTGAAGCTTTCTTT.

This rearrangement joins TRBV7-9 to TRBJ2-1; D perhaps matches TRBD1 (5 bases). The V end lost 4 bases, the J end lost 4 bases, and 8 bases lay between the germline ends. This CDR3 is 13 amino acids long. CDR1 is SEHNR, CDR2 FQNEAQ, per germline (reference sequence). DNA of the CDR3: TGTGCCAGCAGCTCCGGACATTACAATGAGCAGTTCTTC. This gives the protein CASSSGHYNEQFF. Full variable domain (missing parts from reference TRBV7-9 and TRBJ2-1): DTGVSQNPRHKITKRGQNVTFRCDPISEHNRLYWYRQTLGQGPEFLTYFQNEAQLEKSRLLSDRFSAERPKGSFSTLEIQRTEQGDSAMYLCASSSGHYNEQFFGPGTRLTVL.

The CDR3 loop reads CASGFHDEQYF. For the CDR3, the DNA is TGTGCTAGTGGTTTCCATGACGAGCAGTACTTC. This rearrangement joins TRBV12-5 to TRBJ2-7; unclear D gene. V was clipped by 3 bases and J by 5 bases, with 5 bases between them. This CDR3 spans 11 amino acids. Germline V gene lookup returns CDR1 LGHNT and CDR2 FRNRAP.

The chain is built from TRBV10-3 and TRBJ1-5; D might be TRBD1 (6 bases). Germline assignment: CDR1 ENHRY and CDR2 SYGVKD. The ends were cut back, 4 bases at V and 4 bases at J, with 11 bases in the middle. CDR3 length: 14 amino acids. This chain's CDR3 is CAISARDTNQPQHF. DNA for the CDR3: TGTGCCATCAGTGCCAGGGACACAAATCAGCCCCAGCATTTT.

The gene calls are TRBV5-4 and TRBJ2-1; perhaps TRBD1 as D (7 bases). V lost 4 bases, J lost 4 bases, and 12 bases lay in between. There are 14 residues in the CDR3. Per germline, CDR1 SGHNT and CDR2 YYREEE (reference sequence). CDR3 loop: CASSGRGAYNEQFF. DNA of the CDR3: TGTGCCAGCAGCGGCAGGGGGGCTTACAATGAGCAGTTCTTC.

The CDR3 spells CATSRERGEKLFF. The CDR3 DNA reads as TGTGCCACCAGCAGAGAGCGGGGTGAAAAACTGTTTTTT. V is TRBV15 and J is TRBJ1-4; unclear D gene. The CDR3 is 13 residues long. Germline loops: CDR1 LNHNV, CDR2 YYDKDF (reference sequence). Trimming removed 0 bases from V and 7 bases from J, with 6 bases in between.

The genes are TRBV20-1 and TRBJ2-7; D not resolved. The CDR3 runs to 12 residues. The germline CDR1 and CDR2 sequences are DFQATT and SNEGSKA (reference sequence). Trimming removed 3 bases from V and 1 base from J, with 7 bases in between. The CDR3 coding sequence is TGCAGTGCTAGTGACACATCCTACGAGCAGTACTTC. It encodes CSASDTSYEQYF.

This chain uses TRBV19 with TRBJ1-5, with unresolved D. This CDR3 region has 17 residues. From germline, CDR1 is LNHDA and CDR2 SQIVND (reference sequence). V lost 0 bases and J 2 bases, leaving 14 bases between the germline ends. Here the CDR3 reads CASSIDWGGGGNQPQHF. The CDR3 DNA reads as TGTGCCAGTAGTATAGATTGGGGAGGAGGTGGCAATCAGCCCCAGCATTTT.

The rearrangement links TRBV5-1 to TRBJ2-3; a possible D gene is TRBD1 (5 bases). The CDR3 has 16 residues. Germline V gene lookup returns CDR1 SGHRS and CDR2 YFSETQ. The ends were cut back, 0 bases at V and 6 bases at J, with 17 bases in the middle. CDR3 nucleotides: TGCGCCAGCAGCTTGGCTATTAGGCAGGGAAGGGATACGCAGTATTTT. This codes for CASSLAIRQGRDTQYF.

This chain uses TRBV7-8 with TRBJ2-1, with a weak D call TRBD2 (5 bases). The CDR3 has 15 amino acids. The V end was cut by 5 bases, the J end by 0 bases, with 11 bases between. The germline gives CDR1 SGHVS, CDR2 FQNEAQ. DNA of the CDR3: TGTGCCAGCAGCGGTCGGGAAGGCTCCTACAATGAGCAGTTCTTC. Translating it yields CASSGREGSYNEQFF.

This clone was observed a few times. The chain employs TRBV5-4 and TRBJ2-5; D not resolved. CDR3 size: 12 residues. V shed 2 bases and J shed 4 bases, with 6 bases lying between them. Looked up from germline, CDR1 is SGHNT and CDR2 is YYREEE (reference sequence). CDR3 sequence: CASSLTGETQYF. CDR3 DNA sequence: TGTGCCAGCAGCTTAACTGGAGAGACCCAGTACTTC.

This clone showed up just once. The chain uses TRBV27 and TRBJ1-5; weak D call: TRBD1 (5 bases). The V gene lost 5 bases and the J gene lost 4 bases, with 15 bases spanning the gap. Germline CDR1 is MNHEY and CDR2 is SMNVEV (reference sequence). This CDR3 has 15 amino acids. For the CDR3, the DNA is TGTGCCAGCAGTCCAGCGGGACGGAAAAATCAGCCCCAGCATTTT. The encoded protein is CASSPAGRKNQPQHF.

This chain links TRBV6-5 with TRBJ1-1, with TRBD1 as a possible D gene (5 bases). From germline, CDR1 is MNHEY and CDR2 SVGAGI. The CDR3 covers 16 residues. V was clipped by 2 bases and J by 3 bases, with 16 bases between them. CDR3: CASSYAENGGDTEAFF. The CDR3 coding sequence is TGTGCCAGCAGTTACGCCGAAAACGGGGGGGACACTGAAGCTTTCTTT.

The chain couples TRBV12-3 or TRBV12-4 to TRBJ1-2, with TRBD1 as a possible D gene (5 bases). The CDR3 extends over 12 amino acids. Trimming removed 6 bases at V and 7 bases at J, with 12 bases between. The CDR3 DNA sequence: TGTGCCAGCAGGCGTTTTGGGGCTGGCTACACCTTC. It codes for CASRRFGAGYTF.

The chain joins TRBV19 to TRBJ2-1, with 10 bases aligning to TRBD1. Unmatched junction bases numbered 10, after V lost 5 bases and J lost 9 bases. This CDR3 is built from 15 residues. From germline, CDR1 is LNHDA and CDR2 SQIVND (reference sequence). CDR3 residues: CASSVGQGGRIEQFF. For the CDR3, the DNA is TGTGCCAGTAGTGTAGGACAGGGGGGAAGGATTGAGCAGTTCTTC.

This clone has a single count. CDR3 in amino acids: CASSSDPAIYGYTF. The CDR3 nucleotides read TGTGCCAGCAGTTCCGACCCAGCGATTTATGGCTACACCTTC. The rearrangement uses TRBV27 and TRBJ1-2; D not certain. The CDR3 runs 14 residues. V shed 4 bases and J shed 5 bases, with 14 bases lying between them. Germline loops: CDR1 MNHEY, CDR2 SMNVEV (reference sequence).

V and J are TRBV4-1 and TRBJ1-2, with unresolved D. Germline loops: CDR1 MGHRA, CDR2 YSYEKL. CDR3 size: 15 residues. Trimming cost V 2 bases and J 2 bases, with 12 bases left between them. CDR3 residues: CASSQTLGGNYGYTF. In nucleotides, the CDR3 is TGCGCCAGCAGCCAAACCCTCGGAGGGAACTATGGCTACACCTTC.

The rearrangement uses TRBV10-3 and TRBJ1-2; TRBD1 matches at 9 bases. The CDR3 loop spans 15 amino acids. The germline gives CDR1 ENHRY, CDR2 SYGVKD. With V trimmed by 3 bases and J by 5 bases, 7 bases remained unmatched. The DNA for the CDR3 is TGTGCCATCAGTGAACAGGGGGCGATTGGGTATGGCTACACCTTC. Amino acids: CAISEQGAIGYGYTF.

The chain couples TRBV5-1 to TRBJ2-7; weak D call: TRBD2 (6 bases). Germline CDR1 SGHRS, CDR2 YFSETQ. This CDR3 comprises 16 residues. V was clipped by 0 bases and J by 5 bases, with 18 bases between them. The CDR3 DNA is TGCGCCAGCAGCTTGGGCCCAGCGGGTCCTAACCACGAGCAGTACTTC. Translating it yields CASSLGPAGPNHEQYF.